The clone carrying this TCR beta chain has more than one count but fewer than ten. The antigen remains unidentified. This sample was taken from a study of response to subunit inactivated influenza vaccine. CDR3 size: 14 residues. Germline-derived CDR1 and CDR2 are MNHEY and SVGEGT. The V end lost 6 bases, the J end lost 0 bases, and 12 bases lay between the germline ends. TCRdb redid the calling of the RT-PCR reads with MiXCR, one entry per CDR3 protein. In the table there are hundreds of thousands of distinct CDR3 sequences, roughly 14% of which are singletons. Broader study findings: The authors suggested that few new T cells are recruited per seasonal influenza vaccination.

The TCR sequence derives from a man aged 45-65 years who received an inactivated influenza vaccine. The gene calls are TRBV6-2 or TRBV6-3 and TRBJ2-7; no clear D. The source material was PBMCs from blood, sampled 14 to 15 days before vaccination. DNA of the CDR3: TGTGCCAGCAGCTACGGCCAGAACTCCTACGAGCAGTACTTC. Protein product: CASSYGQNSYEQYF.